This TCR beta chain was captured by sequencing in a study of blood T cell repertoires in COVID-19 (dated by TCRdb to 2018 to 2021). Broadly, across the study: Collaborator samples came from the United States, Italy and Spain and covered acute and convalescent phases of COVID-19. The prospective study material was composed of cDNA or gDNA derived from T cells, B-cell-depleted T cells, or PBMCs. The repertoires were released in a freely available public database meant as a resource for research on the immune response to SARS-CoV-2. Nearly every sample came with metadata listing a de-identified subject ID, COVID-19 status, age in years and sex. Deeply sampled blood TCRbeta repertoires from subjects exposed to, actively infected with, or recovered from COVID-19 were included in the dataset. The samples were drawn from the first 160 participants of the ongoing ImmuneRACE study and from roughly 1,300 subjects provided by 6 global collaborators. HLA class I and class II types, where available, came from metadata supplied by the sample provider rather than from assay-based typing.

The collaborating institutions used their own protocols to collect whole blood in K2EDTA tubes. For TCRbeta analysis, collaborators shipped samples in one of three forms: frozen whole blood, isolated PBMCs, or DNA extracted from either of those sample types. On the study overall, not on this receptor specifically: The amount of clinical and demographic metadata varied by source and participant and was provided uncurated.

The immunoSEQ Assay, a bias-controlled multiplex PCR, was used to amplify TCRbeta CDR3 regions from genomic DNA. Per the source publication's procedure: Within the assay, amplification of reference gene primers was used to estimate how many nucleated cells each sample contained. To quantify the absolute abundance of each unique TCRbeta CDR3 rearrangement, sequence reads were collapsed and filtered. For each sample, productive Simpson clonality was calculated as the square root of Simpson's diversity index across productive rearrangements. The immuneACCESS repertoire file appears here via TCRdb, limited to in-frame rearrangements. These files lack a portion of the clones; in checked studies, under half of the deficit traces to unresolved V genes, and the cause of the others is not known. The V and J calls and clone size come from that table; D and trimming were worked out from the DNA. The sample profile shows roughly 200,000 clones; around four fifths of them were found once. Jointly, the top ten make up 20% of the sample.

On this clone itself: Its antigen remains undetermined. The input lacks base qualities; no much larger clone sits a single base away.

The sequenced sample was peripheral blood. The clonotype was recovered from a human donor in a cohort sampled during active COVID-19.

The CDR3 has the sequence CASSLGRTNEKLFF. The DNA is as follows: TGTGCCAGCAGCTTAGGTCGAACTAATGAAAAACTGTTTTTT. The rearrangement combines TRBV7-8 with TRBJ1-4; the D gene lacks a confident call. The cysteine opens and the phenylalanine closes a CDR3 of 14 amino acids. Kept here is only the CDR3 DNA, which spans 42 bases and is read in frame from base 1. The germline V gene encodes CDR1 SGHVS and CDR2 FQNEAQ. V and J are truncated by 1 base and 1 base respectively, leaving an intervening sequence of 4 bases.